Below, 16 T cell receptor beta chains from the same sample are listed, as sequenced in a study of CD8 T cells in ankylosing spondylitis. TCRdb called the 5' RACE reads again in MiXCR, with one record for every CDR3 protein. The sample consists of fewer than 400,000 distinct CDR3 sequences, 14% to 15% of them appearing once. The sample was blood, either unsorted or a sorted T cell fraction (not recorded which). These TCRs come from a male donor with ankylosing spondylitis or in good health (not recorded which).

The table lists this clonotype with a few counts. The chain is built from TRBV20-1 and TRBJ1-1; D not resolved. Trimming cost V 3 bases and J 8 bases, with 16 bases left between them. The CDR3 covers 13 residues. The germline V gene encodes CDR1 DFQATT and CDR2 SNEGSKA (reference sequence). CDR3 bases: TGCAGTGCTAGCCCCCATAAGGGAGGGGAAGCTTTCTTT. The encoded protein is CSASPHKGGEAFF.

The sample holds many counts of this clonotype. The rearrangement uses TRBV11-2 and TRBJ2-7; 8 bases map to TRBD2. The CDR3 runs 15 residues. The junction had 6 bases not matched to a gene; V was cut back by 1 base and J by 4 bases. Germline V lookup: CDR1 SGHAT, CDR2 FQNNGV. The CDR3 is CASSLGGSGTYEQYF. The DNA for the CDR3 is TGTGCCAGCAGCTTAGGGGGTAGCGGGACGTACGAGCAGTACTTC. Looking up the rest from reference TRBV11-2 and TRBJ2-7 gives the full variable domain: EAGVAQSPRYKIIEKRQSVAFWCNPISGHATLYWYQQILGQGPKLLIQFQNNGVVDDSQLPKDRFSAERLKGVDSTLKIQPAKLEDSAVYLCASSLGGSGTYEQYFGPGTRLTVT.

This sequence joins TRBV4-2 and TRBJ1-5, with D perhaps matching TRBD1 (6 bases). The length of the CDR3 is 15 residues. With 1 base removed from V and 7 bases from J, the gap between germline ends came to 14 bases. Germline lookup yields CDR1 LGHNA and CDR2 YNFKEQ. The DNA of the CDR3 is TGTGCCAGCAGCCAAGGCAGGGGTTGGGACCAGCCCCAGCATTTT. Protein: CASSQGRGWDQPQHF.

This clonotype was counted at least ten times. In DNA form, the CDR3 reads TGTGCCAGCAGTTTGGCAGGGCTGAACACTGAAGCTTTCTTT. It encodes CASSLAGLNTEAFF. The chain recombines TRBV12-3 or TRBV12-4 with TRBJ1-1; possibly TRBD1 for D (5 bases). V lost 3 bases, J lost 0 bases, and 8 bases lay in between. The CDR3 has 14 amino acids.

The chain carries TRBV14 and TRBJ2-3, with 10 positions matching TRBD2. With 4 bases clipped from V and 8 bases from J, the junction kept 15 bases outside the gene matches. The CDR3 runs 17 residues. Germline lookup yields CDR1 SGHDN and CDR2 FVKESK. The DNA of the CDR3 is TGTGCCAGCAGCCTCCGGGGCGGTAGCGGGAGGAGTTTTACGCAGTATTTT. This gives the protein CASSLRGGSGRSFTQYF.

J is TRBJ2-5 and V is TRBV6-5, with a tentative D call TRBD2 (6 bases). In germline, CDR1 is MNHEY, CDR2 SVGAGI. The CDR3 is 15 residues long. V was clipped by 4 bases and J by 7 bases, with 19 bases between them. As DNA, the CDR3 is TGTGCCAGCAGTTCTTACCGGGACTCCGGGGGGACCCAGTACTTC. Residues: CASSSYRDSGGTQYF.

This clonotype was counted between two and nine times. The CDR3 protein is CSASFGSQPQHF. The CDR3 nucleotides read TGCAGTGCTAGTTTCGGTAGTCAGCCCCAGCATTTT. The V and J genes are TRBV20-1 and TRBJ1-5; D gene unclear. With 3 bases removed from V and 6 bases from J, the gap between germline ends came to 9 bases. The CDR3 loop spans 12 amino acids. Per the germline V gene, CDR1 is DFQATT and CDR2 is SNEGSKA (reference sequence).

V is TRBV5-1 and J is TRBJ1-6; a weak D match, TRBD1 (6 bases). This CDR3 has 15 amino acids. The germline CDR1 and CDR2 sequences are SGHRS and YFSETQ. Trimming pared 5 bases from V and 5 bases from J, leaving 14 bases between. The CDR3 region has the DNA TGCGCCAGCAGGCCAGGGGATTTGGATAATTCACCCCTCCACTTT. Translated, it gives CASRPGDLDNSPLHF.

J is TRBJ1-5 and V is TRBV19, with 10 bases aligning to TRBD1. With 6 bases clipped from V and 6 bases from J, the junction kept 5 bases outside the gene matches. Germline V gene sequence: CDR1 LNHDA, CDR2 SQIVND (reference sequence). This CDR3 is built from 14 residues. In nucleotides, the CDR3 is TGTGCCAGTAGGGACAGGGGGAAGCTTCAGCCCCAGCATTTT. Amino acids: CASRDRGKLQPQHF.

The table lists this clonotype with a few counts. V and J are TRBV28 and TRBJ2-7, with D perhaps TRBD1 or TRBD2 (6 bases each). The CDR3 contains 12 residues. CDR1 and CDR2 from the germline V gene are MDHEN and SYDVKM. Trimming removed 5 bases from V and 2 bases from J, with 7 bases in between. This chain's CDR3 is CASSRGAYEQYF. The DNA of the CDR3 is TGTGCCAGCAGTAGGGGGGCCTACGAGCAGTACTTC.

This clonotype was seen a handful of times. The CDR3 coding sequence is TGTGCCAGCAGTGTAAACTTCAATGAGCAGTTCTTC. It codes for CASSVNFNEQFF. J is TRBJ2-1 and V is TRBV25-1; D uncertain. Germline V gives CDR1 MGHDK, CDR2 SYGVNS. V lost 4 bases, J lost 6 bases, and 7 bases lay in between. The CDR3 has 12 amino acids.

This clonotype was recorded once. V and J are TRBV12-3 or TRBV12-4 and TRBJ2-7; possible D gene TRBD1, 5 bases. Trimming stripped 5 bases from V and 8 bases from J, with 19 bases between. The CDR3 contains 14 residues. The chain's CDR3 is CASSLSYAGPKQYF. CDR3 DNA: TGTGCCAGCAGTCTCTCCTACGCAGGGCCAAAGCAGTACTTC.

A few counts support this clonotype. The rearrangement links TRBV7-2 to TRBJ2-1, with D unresolved. Trimming shortened V by 0 bases and J by 8 bases, and 5 bases separated the two germline ends. The CDR3 consists of 12 residues. Germline V gives CDR1 SGHTA, CDR2 FQGNSA. CDR3 sequence (DNA): TGTGCCAGCAGCTTAGCAGGGTATGAGCAGTTCTTC. Protein sequence: CASSLAGYEQFF.

The chain couples TRBV5-1 to TRBJ1-2; D might be TRBD1 (5 bases). Trimming took off 4 bases at V and 1 base at J, with 17 bases between the two ends. The CDR3 runs 16 residues. The germline V gene has CDR1 SGHRS and CDR2 YFSETQ. DNA of the CDR3: TGCGCCAGCAGCCTAGCCGGGTTGACAGTTAACTATGGCTACACCTTC. This translates into CASSLAGLTVNYGYTF.

In its sample, this clonotype was seen a few times. The chain combines TRBV6-1 with TRBJ2-7, with 13 bases that match TRBD2. The CDR3 consists of 15 residues. J lost 3 bases, V lost 7 bases, and 6 bases had no gene match. Germline V gene lookup returns CDR1 MNHNS and CDR2 SASEGT. As DNA, the CDR3 is TGTGCCAGCACCAATGGACTAGCGGGGGTCTACGAGCAGTACTTC. Translated, it gives CASTNGLAGVYEQYF.

The chain joins TRBV9 to TRBJ2-7, with a possible D match to TRBD1 (5 bases). This CDR3 contains 14 residues. V was clipped by 1 base and J by 3 bases, with 11 bases between them. Germline V gene lookup returns CDR1 SGDLS and CDR2 YYNGEE. The CDR3 reads CASSVRQSSYEQYF. CDR3 sequence (DNA): TGTGCCAGCAGCGTAAGACAGAGCAGCTACGAGCAGTACTTC.